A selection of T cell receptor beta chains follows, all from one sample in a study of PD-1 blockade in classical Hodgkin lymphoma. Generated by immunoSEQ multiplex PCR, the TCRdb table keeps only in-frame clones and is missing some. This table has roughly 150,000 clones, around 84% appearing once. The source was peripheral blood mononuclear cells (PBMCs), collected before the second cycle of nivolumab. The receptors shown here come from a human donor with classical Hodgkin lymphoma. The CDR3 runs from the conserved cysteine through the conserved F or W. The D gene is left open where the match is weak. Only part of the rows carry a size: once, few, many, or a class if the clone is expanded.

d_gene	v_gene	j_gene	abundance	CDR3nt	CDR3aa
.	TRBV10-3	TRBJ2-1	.	TGTGCCATCAGTGAGTCCCTAGCTATTGAGCAGTTCTTC	CAISESLAIEQFF
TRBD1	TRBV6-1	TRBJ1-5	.	TGTGCCAGCAGCAGGACAGGGGATAGCAATCAGCCCCAGCATTTT	CASSRTGDSNQPQHF
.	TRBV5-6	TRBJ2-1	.	TGTGCCAGCAGCTTGTTTGGTGTCCAGGACAATGAGCAGTTCTTC	CASSLFGVQDNEQFF
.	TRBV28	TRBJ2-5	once	TGTGCCAGCAGTTTCATCTTAAGGTTAGGGGGGGGCCGGAGGGAGACCCAGTACTTC	CASSFILRLGGGRRETQYF
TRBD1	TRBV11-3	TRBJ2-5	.	TGTGCCAGCAGCCACCGGACAGGGTCAATCGAGACCCAGTACTTC	CASSHRTGSIETQYF
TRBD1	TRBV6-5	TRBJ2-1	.	TGTGCCAGCAGTTACGGGACAGGGGGAACCCAAGTGCAGTTCTTC	CASSYGTGGTQVQFF
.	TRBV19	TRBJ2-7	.	TGTGCCAGTAGTCTCGTCAGGGCGGGTCCGTACGAGCAGTACTTC	CASSLVRAGPYEQYF
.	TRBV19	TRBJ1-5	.	TGTGCCAGTAGTATGAGGGGTTATAGCAATCAGCCCCAGCATTTT	CASSMRGYSNQPQHF
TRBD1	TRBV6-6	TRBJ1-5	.	TGTGCCAGCAGCCGGGACAGGGGGGGGGATCAGCCCCAGCATTTT	CASSRDRGGDQPQHF
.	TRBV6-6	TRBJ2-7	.	TGTGCCAGCAGAGACGGGTCGGCCTACGAGCAGTACTTC	CASRDGSAYEQYF
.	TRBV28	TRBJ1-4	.	TGTGCCAGCAGTTTAGTAGGAGCGGATACTAATGAAAAACTGTTTTTT	CASSLVGADTNEKLFF
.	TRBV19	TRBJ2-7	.	TGTGCCAGTAGTATAGGCGGCCTTTACCCCTACGAGCAGTACTTC	CASSIGGLYPYEQYF
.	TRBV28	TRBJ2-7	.	TGTGCCAGCAGTCCGGCCGGGAACCTTCTCTCCTACGAGCAGTACTTC	CASSPAGNLLSYEQYF
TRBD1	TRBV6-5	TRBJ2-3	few	TGTGCCAGCAGACCAACAGGGGGCGAAACAGATACGCAGTATTTT	CASRPTGGETDTQYF
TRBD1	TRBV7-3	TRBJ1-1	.	TGTGCCAGCAGCTCACAGGGGAACACTGGAGCTTTCTTT	CASSSQGNTGAFF
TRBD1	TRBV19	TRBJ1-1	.	TGTGCCAGTAGGAACAGGGGGGCTAGCACTGAAGCTTTCTTT	CASRNRGASTEAFF
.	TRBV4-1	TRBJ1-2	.	TGCGCCAGCAGCCAAGATAGCCGGGACTATGGCTACACCTTC	CASSQDSRDYGYTF
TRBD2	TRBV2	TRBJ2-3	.	TGTGCCAGCAGTCCCCCTGGACTAGCGGGAGCAGATACGCAGTATTTT	CASSPPGLAGADTQYF
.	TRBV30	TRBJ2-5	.	TGTGCCTGGGGGCAGGGGCGGGAGACCCAGTACTTC	CAWGQGRETQYF
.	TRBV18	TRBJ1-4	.	TGTGCCAGCTCACCTTCGCCAATAGGGGAAAAACTGTTTTTT	CASSPSPIGEKLFF
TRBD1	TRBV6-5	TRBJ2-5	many	TGTGCCAGCAGTTGGACAGGGGGCAGAGAGACCCAGTACTTC	CASSWTGGRETQYF
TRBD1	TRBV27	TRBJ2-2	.	TGTGCCAGCGGGACAGGGGTAACCGGGGAGCTGTTTTTT	CASGTGVTGELFF
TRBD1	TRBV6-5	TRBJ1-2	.	TGTGCCAGCAGTCCACAGGGGGATCGCTACACCTTC	CASSPQGDRYTF
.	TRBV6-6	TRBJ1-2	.	TGTGCCAGCAGTTACATCGGGAGAGGGGGCTACACCTTC	CASSYIGRGGYTF
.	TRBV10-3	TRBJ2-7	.	TGTGCCATCAGTGAGCGAGGAGCCCCGACGGGAGAGCAGTACTTC	CAISERGAPTGEQYF
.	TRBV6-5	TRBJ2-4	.	TGTGCCAGCGGCCCTCCTGCAGGGTTTCAGTACTTC	CASGPPAGFQYF
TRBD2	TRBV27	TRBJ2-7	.	TGTGCCAGCCGAGTTTCCGGGACTAGCCGCCTAGGGAACTTC	CASRVSGTSRLGNF
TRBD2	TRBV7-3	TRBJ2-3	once	TGTGCCAGCAGCTTAACGCCTAGCGGGAGAGATACGCAGTATTTT	CASSLTPSGRDTQYF
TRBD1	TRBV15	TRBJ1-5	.	TGTGCCACCAGCTCGCAGACAGGGGTACAACAGCCCCAGCATTTT	CATSSQTGVQQPQHF
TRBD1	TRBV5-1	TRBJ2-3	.	TGCGCCAGCAGCTTCGGGACAGAATACACAGATACGCAGTATTTT	CASSFGTEYTDTQYF
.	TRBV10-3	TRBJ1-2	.	TGTGCCATCAGTGAACGGGACAACTATGGCTACACCTTC	CAISERDNYGYTF
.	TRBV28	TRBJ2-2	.	TGTGTCACGCGCCCAGGTTTGGTTAACGCCGGGGAGCTGTTTTTT	CVTRPGLVNAGELFF